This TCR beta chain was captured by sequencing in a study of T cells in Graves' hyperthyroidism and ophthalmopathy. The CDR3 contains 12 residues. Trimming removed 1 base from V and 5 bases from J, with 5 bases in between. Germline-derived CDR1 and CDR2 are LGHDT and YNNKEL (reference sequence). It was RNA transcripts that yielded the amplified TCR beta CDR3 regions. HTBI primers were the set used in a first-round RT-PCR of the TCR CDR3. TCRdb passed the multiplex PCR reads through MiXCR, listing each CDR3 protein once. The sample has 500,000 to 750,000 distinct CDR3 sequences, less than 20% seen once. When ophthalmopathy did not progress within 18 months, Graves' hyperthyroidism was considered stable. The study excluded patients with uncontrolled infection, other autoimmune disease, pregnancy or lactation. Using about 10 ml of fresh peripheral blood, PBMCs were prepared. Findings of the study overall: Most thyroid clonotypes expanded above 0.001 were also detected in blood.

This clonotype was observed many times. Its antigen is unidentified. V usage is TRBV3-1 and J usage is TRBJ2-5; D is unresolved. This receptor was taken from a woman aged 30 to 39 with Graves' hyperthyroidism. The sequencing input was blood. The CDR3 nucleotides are TGTGCCAGCAGCCAAGTTCTGGAGACCCAGTACTTC. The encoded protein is CASSQVLETQYF.